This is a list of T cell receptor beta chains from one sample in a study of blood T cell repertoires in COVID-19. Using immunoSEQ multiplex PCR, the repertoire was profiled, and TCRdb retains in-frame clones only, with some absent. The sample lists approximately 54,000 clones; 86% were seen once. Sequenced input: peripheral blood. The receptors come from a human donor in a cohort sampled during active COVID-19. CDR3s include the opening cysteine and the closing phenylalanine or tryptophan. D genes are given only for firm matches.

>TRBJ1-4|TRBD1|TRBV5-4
CASSPGQAGTNEKLFF
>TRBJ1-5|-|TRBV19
CASKTGLRDNQPQHF
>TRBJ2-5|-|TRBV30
CAFSRAQETQYF
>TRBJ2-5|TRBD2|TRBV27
CASSSRGLAGTFGTQYF
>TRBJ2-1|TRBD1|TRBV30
CAWSVLSSRDRGSNEQFF
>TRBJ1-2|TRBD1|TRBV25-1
CASTRGQTGVNGYTF
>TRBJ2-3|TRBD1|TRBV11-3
CASSPQGAGTDTQYF
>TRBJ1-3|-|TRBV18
CASSPGPGTGNTIYF
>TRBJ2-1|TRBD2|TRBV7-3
CASSRGGTNEQFF
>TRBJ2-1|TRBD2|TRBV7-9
CASSSTGLAGGRSYNEQFF
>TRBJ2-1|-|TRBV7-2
CASSPMGASSYNEQFF
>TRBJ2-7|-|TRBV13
CASSPISDEQYF
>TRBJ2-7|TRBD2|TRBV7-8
CASSPGTSAVEQYF
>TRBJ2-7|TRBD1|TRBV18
CASSPTRDRSQYF
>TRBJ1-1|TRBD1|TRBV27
CASSRTGGFEAFF
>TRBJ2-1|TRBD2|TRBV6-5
CASSNSGGAIDEQFF
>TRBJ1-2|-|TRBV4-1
CASSQGSLGLGYTF
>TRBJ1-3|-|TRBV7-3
CASSLYGNTGNTIYF
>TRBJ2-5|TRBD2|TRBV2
CASTFTSGGAETQYF
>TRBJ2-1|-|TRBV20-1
CSASFGGYNEQFF